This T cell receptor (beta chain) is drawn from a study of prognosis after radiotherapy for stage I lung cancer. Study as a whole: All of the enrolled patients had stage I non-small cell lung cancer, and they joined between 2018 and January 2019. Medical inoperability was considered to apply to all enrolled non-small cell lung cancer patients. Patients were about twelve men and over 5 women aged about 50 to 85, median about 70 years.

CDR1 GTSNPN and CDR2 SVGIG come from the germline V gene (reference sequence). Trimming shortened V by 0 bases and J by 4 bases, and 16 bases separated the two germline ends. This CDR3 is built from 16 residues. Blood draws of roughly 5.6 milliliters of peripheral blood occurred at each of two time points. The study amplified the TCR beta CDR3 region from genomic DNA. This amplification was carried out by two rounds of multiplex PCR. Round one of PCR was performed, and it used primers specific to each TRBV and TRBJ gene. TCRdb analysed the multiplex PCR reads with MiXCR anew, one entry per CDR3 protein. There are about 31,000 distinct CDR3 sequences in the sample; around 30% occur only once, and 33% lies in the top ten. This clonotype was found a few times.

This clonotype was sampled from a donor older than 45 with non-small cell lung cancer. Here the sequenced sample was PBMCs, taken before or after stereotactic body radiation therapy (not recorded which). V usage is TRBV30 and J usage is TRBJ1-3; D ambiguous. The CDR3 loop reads CAWSVDLANRGNTIYF. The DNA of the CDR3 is TGTGCCTGGAGTGTTGATCTGGCAAACAGAGGAAACACCATATATTTT.